The 30 T cell receptor beta chains below all came from one sample that was sequenced in a study of Tregs in tolerant kidney transplant recipients (dated by TCRdb to about 2019). This sample's time point label indicates: blood sample drawn before combined kidney and bone marrow transplant. The method was the immunoSEQ multiplex PCR assay. TCRdb mirrors the immuneACCESS table, restricted to in-frame sequences. Some clones are absent from its copies; in checked studies, under half trace to an unresolved V gene, and the reason for the others is unknown. In all, the sample holds 95,000 to 120,000 clones, and nearly 90% of those were seen once. 0.3% to 0.4% of the sample rests with the top ten. The specimen was CD4+ T cells from blood, collected before the transplant. These TCRs come from a human donor who received a combined kidney and bone marrow transplant.

The V gene is TRBV10-3, the J gene TRBJ2-3; D remains ambiguous. The germline gives CDR1 ENHRY, CDR2 SYGVKD. The CDR3 is 15 amino acids. The germline V and J ends were trimmed by 6 bases and 0 bases, with 13 bases remaining between them. DNA of the CDR3: TGTGCCATCAGCGAAGACGGAGCTAGCACAGATACGCAGTATTTT. Protein: CAISEDGASTDTQYF.

This clone was counted a single time. J is TRBJ2-1 and V is TRBV11-2; 9 nucleotides agree with TRBD2. This CDR3 contains 15 residues. Germline V lookup: CDR1 SGHAT, CDR2 FQNNGV. J was trimmed by 3 bases and V by 6 bases; bases with no gene match: 6. The DNA for the CDR3 is TGTGCCAGCAGGCTTGGGACTAGCAGCTACAATGAGCAGTTCTTC. This codes for CASRLGTSSYNEQFF.

The rearrangement joins TRBV28 to TRBJ2-1; TRBD2 is a possible D gene (6 bases). The ends were cut back, 5 bases at V and 7 bases at J, with 12 bases in the middle. The CDR3 runs to 13 residues. Germline V gives CDR1 MDHEN, CDR2 SYDVKM. CDR3 sequence: CASSRGLLNEQFF. Here the CDR3 DNA reads TGTGCCAGCAGTCGCGGACTACTAAATGAGCAGTTCTTC.

The rearrangement joins TRBV21-1 to TRBJ2-5; the table's D call, TRBD1, has no DNA check behind it. TRBV21-1 is classified as a pseudogene. CDR3 length equals 15 residues. CDR3 region: CASSIRDRDQETQYF. The CDR3 DNA follows: TGTGCCAGCAGCATCCGCGACAGGGACCAAGAGACCCAGTACTTC.

This chain joins TRBV4-1 and TRBJ1-1; TRBD1 might be the D (6 bases). CDR1 is MGHRA, CDR2 YSYEKL, per germline. The length of the CDR3 is 15 residues. V lost 4 bases and J 4 bases, leaving 16 bases between the germline ends. CDR3 nucleotides: TGCGCCAGCAGCCTCAGGGGACCGGGGGGCACTGAAGCTTTCTTT. It encodes CASSLRGPGGTEAFF.

The J gene is TRBJ2-7, the V gene TRBV5-1, with a weak D call TRBD1 (6 bases). V lost 4 bases and J 3 bases, leaving 8 bases between the germline ends. There are 12 residues in the CDR3. Germline assignment: CDR1 SGHRS and CDR2 YFSETQ. This chain's CDR3 is CASSKQGYEQYF. Written as DNA, the CDR3 is TGCGCCAGCAGCAAACAGGGCTACGAGCAGTACTTC.

The V and J genes are TRBV19 and TRBJ1-1; TRBD1 aligns across 7 bases. The trim removed 6 bases at V and 1 base at J, leaving 5 bases unmatched. The CDR3 has 14 amino acids. The germline gives CDR1 LNHDA, CDR2 SQIVND (reference sequence). CDR3 sequence reads: CASSDRDGNTEAFF. The CDR3 nucleotides read TGTGCCAGTAGCGACAGGGACGGGAACACTGAAGCTTTCTTT.

V usage is TRBV6-4 and J usage is TRBJ1-1; no clear D. The CDR3 runs to 13 residues. Germline-derived CDR1 and CDR2 are MRHNA and SNTAGT. V lost 6 bases and J 7 bases, leaving 15 bases between the germline ends. The CDR3 sequence is CASSSRGRSEAFF. In DNA, the CDR3 is TGTGCCAGCAGCTCCCGCGGTCGGAGTGAAGCTTTCTTT.

The rearrangement joins TRBV30 to TRBJ2-7; 9 positions match TRBD2. Germline trimming cut 3 bases from V and 6 bases from J; bases unmatched to any gene: 9. The CDR3 sequence is 14 residues long. Germline V gene data show CDR1 as GTSNPN and CDR2 as SVGIG (reference sequence). The DNA for the CDR3 is TGTGCCTGGAGCTGGGTAGCGGGAGCTCGCGAGCAGTACTTC. Amino acids: CAWSWVAGAREQYF.

J is TRBJ1-5 and V is TRBV27; D may be TRBD1 (5 bases). Germline CDR1 is MNHEY and CDR2 is SMNVEV (reference sequence). The CDR3 has 14 residues. V was cut by 5 bases and J by 5 bases, with 13 bases left in between. The CDR3 protein is CASSTRTNYQPQHF. The CDR3 DNA follows: TGTGCCAGCAGTACCCGGACAAATTATCAGCCCCAGCATTTT.

The chain links TRBV9 to TRBJ2-3; 9 bases are shared with TRBD1. The junction had 4 bases not matched to a gene; V was cut back by 3 bases and J by 2 bases. This CDR3 has 15 residues. Looked up from germline, CDR1 is SGDLS and CDR2 is YYNGEE. The chain's CDR3 is CASSAGDRATDTQYF. Here the CDR3 DNA reads TGTGCCAGCAGCGCAGGGGACAGGGCCACAGATACGCAGTATTTT. The full variable domain, in which reference TRBV9 and TRBJ2-3 provide the parts outside the CDR3, is DSGVTQTPKHLITATGQRVTLRCSPRSGDLSVYWYQQSLDQGLQFLIQYYNGEERAKGNILERFSAQQFPDLHSELNLSSLELGDSALYFCASSAGDRATDTQYFGPGTRLTVL.

This sequence joins TRBV18 and TRBJ1-5; 10 bases agree with TRBD1. Germline loops: CDR1 KGHSH, CDR2 LQKENI. The V segment lost 2 bases and the J segment 0 bases; nucleotides outside the gene matches: 7. The length of the CDR3 is 18 residues. The CDR3 DNA follows: TGTGCCAGCTCACCAACCGGGACAGGGGTCACTAGCAATCAGCCCCAGCATTTT. As protein: CASSPTGTGVTSNQPQHF.

The J gene is TRBJ2-3, the V gene TRBV10-3; 14 positions agree with TRBD2. This CDR3 has 17 amino acids. V shed 3 bases and J 7 bases; nucleotides not matched to a gene: 9. Per the germline V gene, CDR1 is ENHRY and CDR2 is SYGVKD. The CDR3: CAISDPTSGGAGNTQYF. The CDR3, as DNA: TGTGCCATCAGTGACCCGACTAGCGGGGGGGCCGGGAATACGCAGTATTTT.

Written as DNA, the CDR3 is TGTGCCAGCAGCAAGGGACAAGGTAACTACAATGAGCAGTTCTTC. Residues: CASSKGQGNYNEQFF. The genes are TRBV11-2 and TRBJ2-1, with D maybe TRBD1 (6 bases). CDR1 and CDR2 (germline): SGHAT, FQNNGV. CDR3 size: 15 residues. V lost 5 bases, J lost 3 bases, and 14 bases lay in between.

The rearrangement uses TRBV14 and TRBJ1-1, with 8 nucleotides matching TRBD1. From germline, CDR1 is SGHDN and CDR2 FVKESK. This CDR3 is built from 17 residues. The junction had 8 bases not matched to a gene; V was cut back by 1 base and J by 1 base. DNA for the CDR3: TGTGCCAGCAGCCAAGCTCACCTCGGACAGGGGAACACTGAAGCTTTCTTT. This translates into CASSQAHLGQGNTEAFF.

The V and J genes are TRBV5-4 and TRBJ1-1; D is uncertain. CDR1 and CDR2 from the germline V gene are SGHNT and YYREEE (reference sequence). The CDR3 has 14 amino acids. Trimming removed 1 base from V and 2 bases from J, with 9 bases in between. CDR3 sequence reads: CASSLSTLNTEAFF. The CDR3 nucleotides are TGTGCCAGCAGCTTGAGCACACTAAACACTGAAGCTTTCTTT. Full variable domain (outside the CDR3, taken from reference TRBV5-4 and TRBJ1-1): ETGVTQSPTHLIKTRGQQVTLRCSSQSGHNTVSWYQQALGQGPQFIFQYYREEENGRGNFPPRFSGLQFPNYSSELNVNALELDDSALYLCASSLSTLNTEAFFGQGTRLTVV.

The chain couples TRBV10-3 to TRBJ1-6, with 7 bases lining up with TRBD1. The junction had 14 bases not matched to a gene; V was cut back by 8 bases and J by 7 bases. The CDR3 runs to 16 residues. Germline V gene lookup returns CDR1 ENHRY and CDR2 SYGVKD. CDR3 loop: CAIAVTEDRRNSPLHF. The DNA of the CDR3 is TGTGCCATCGCGGTGACTGAGGACAGGAGGAATTCACCCCTCCACTTT.

The chain joins TRBV23-1 to TRBJ2-5; 7 bases align to TRBD1. TRBV23-1 is an ORF; its function is uncertain. The V and J ends lost 7 bases and 5 bases, in that order; junction bases with no gene match: 13. This CDR3 has 15 residues. The CDR3 loop is CASNRQGRLLETQYF. CDR3 nucleotide sequence: TGCGCCAGCAACCGACAGGGTAGGTTGTTGGAGACCCAGTACTTC.

CDR3 loop: CASSLGQEGTQYF. CDR3 DNA: TGCGCCAGCAGCTTGGGGCAGGAGGGGACCCAGTACTTC. The V call is TRBV5-1, the J call TRBJ2-5; D perhaps matches TRBD2 (6 bases). CDR3 length: 13 residues. V gave up 0 bases and J gave up 7 bases, with 10 bases separating them. CDR1 and CDR2 from the germline V gene are SGHRS and YFSETQ.

This clone was seen only once. The chain is built from TRBV5-1 and TRBJ2-7; 12 positions match TRBD2. Germline V gene sequence: CDR1 SGHRS, CDR2 YFSETQ. The CDR3 is 15 amino acids. Losses at the gene ends were 0 bases for V and 9 bases for J; bases not matched to a gene: 7. CDR3 coding DNA: TGCGCCAGCAGCTTGGCTACTAGCGGGGGGAGCGCGCAGTACTTC. Protein: CASSLATSGGSAQYF.

Turning to this clone: The DNA is left out, because the CDR3 cannot be placed on it with certainty; the CDR3 is given as TCRdb lists it. This chain joins TRBV21-1 and TRBJ1-5; TRBD1 is taken as the D call from the table, unchecked against the DNA. TRBV21-1 is marked as a pseudogene. The CDR3 spans 16 amino acids, including both terminal residues. CDR3: CASSTRVGMGNQPQHF.

The gene calls are TRBV27 and TRBJ1-5; D is perhaps TRBD1 (5 bases). This CDR3 contains 14 residues. V was clipped by 5 bases and J by 4 bases, with 12 bases between them. Looked up from germline, CDR1 is MNHEY and CDR2 is SMNVEV (reference sequence). The CDR3 protein is CASSGGEGNQPQHF. CDR3 in DNA: TGTGCCAGCAGTGGGGGGGAGGGGAATCAGCCCCAGCATTTT.

This sequence joins TRBV4-1 and TRBJ2-1, with 8 positions matching TRBD2. The germline V gene has CDR1 MGHRA and CDR2 YSYEKL. Trimming at V came to 0 bases and at J to 1 base, leaving 5 bases not matched to a gene. The CDR3 length is 17 residues. The CDR3 region is CASSQDPSGGSYNEQFF. The CDR3 DNA follows: TGCGCCAGCAGCCAAGATCCCAGCGGGGGTTCCTACAATGAGCAGTTCTTC.

This chain links TRBV5-4 with TRBJ2-3; the match to TRBD1 covers 8 bases. The CDR3 extends over 16 amino acids. Looked up from germline, CDR1 is SGHNT and CDR2 is YYREEE (reference sequence). With V trimmed by 6 bases and J by 2 bases, 11 bases remained unmatched. As DNA, the CDR3 is TGTGCCAGCACCTCAGGGGGCGGCCTTAACACAGATACGCAGTATTTT. Its protein is CASTSGGGLNTDTQYF.

V usage is TRBV5-4 and J usage is TRBJ2-7; 10 positions match TRBD1. CDR1 is SGHNT and CDR2 is YYREEE in the germline V gene (reference sequence). The ends lost 0 bases at V and 4 bases at J; junction bases unmatched: 4. The length of the CDR3 is 15 residues. The CDR3 loop is CASSLGQGARYEQYF. CDR3 sequence (DNA): TGTGCCAGCAGCTTGGGACAGGGGGCGAGGTACGAGCAGTACTTC.

This chain uses TRBV11-2 with TRBJ2-3; unclear D gene. CDR3 length equals 15 residues. V lost 0 bases, J lost 7 bases, and 14 bases lay in between. Germline assignment: CDR1 SGHAT and CDR2 FQNNGV. CDR3 coding DNA: TGTGCCAGCAGCTTAGACAGGCCCGCCGCGAATACGCAGTATTTT. Its protein product is CASSLDRPAANTQYF. The whole variable domain, remainder taken from reference TRBV11-2 and TRBJ2-3, is EAGVAQSPRYKIIEKRQSVAFWCNPISGHATLYWYQQILGQGPKLLIQFQNNGVVDDSQLPKDRFSAERLKGVDSTLKIQPAKLEDSAVYLCASSLDRPAANTQYFGPGTRLTVL.

The genes are TRBV5-4 and TRBJ2-3, with a possible D match to TRBD2 (5 bases). V was pared by 4 bases and J by 6 bases, with 18 bases between. Germline CDR1 and CDR2: SGHNT and YYREEE (reference sequence). The CDR3 consists of 15 residues. The chain's CDR3 is CASSPPSTQRDTQYF. The CDR3, as DNA: TGTGCCAGCAGCCCCCCTAGCACCCAAAGGGATACGCAGTATTTT.

This sequence joins TRBV5-8 and TRBJ2-3, with D hard to call. The V end was cut by 4 bases, the J end by 11 bases, with 14 bases between. This CDR3 has 12 residues. Germline-derived CDR1 and CDR2 are SGHTS and YDEGEE. For the CDR3, the DNA is TGTGCCAGCAGCCGGCTAGGTTTTGGGCAGTATTTT. It is translated as CASSRLGFGQYF.

The chain joins TRBV5-1 to TRBJ2-7; D possibly corresponds to TRBD2 (5 bases). The CDR3 loop spans 14 amino acids. V was cut by 2 bases and J by 2 bases, with 11 bases left in between. Per germline, CDR1 SGHRS and CDR2 YFSETQ. DNA for the CDR3: TGCGCCAGCAGCTTTTCGGACGGGACCTACGAGCAGTACTTC. This gives the protein CASSFSDGTYEQYF.

This sequence joins TRBV5-6 and TRBJ2-7, with 8 bases aligning to TRBD2. There are 17 residues in the CDR3. Unmatched junction bases numbered 20, after V lost 7 bases and J lost 5 bases. CDR1 and CDR2 (germline): SGHDT, YYEEEE. DNA for the CDR3: TGTGCCAGCCTTCACCTAGAGGAGGCTAGCGGGTTCAACGAGCAGTACTTC. It translates to CASLHLEEASGFNEQYF.